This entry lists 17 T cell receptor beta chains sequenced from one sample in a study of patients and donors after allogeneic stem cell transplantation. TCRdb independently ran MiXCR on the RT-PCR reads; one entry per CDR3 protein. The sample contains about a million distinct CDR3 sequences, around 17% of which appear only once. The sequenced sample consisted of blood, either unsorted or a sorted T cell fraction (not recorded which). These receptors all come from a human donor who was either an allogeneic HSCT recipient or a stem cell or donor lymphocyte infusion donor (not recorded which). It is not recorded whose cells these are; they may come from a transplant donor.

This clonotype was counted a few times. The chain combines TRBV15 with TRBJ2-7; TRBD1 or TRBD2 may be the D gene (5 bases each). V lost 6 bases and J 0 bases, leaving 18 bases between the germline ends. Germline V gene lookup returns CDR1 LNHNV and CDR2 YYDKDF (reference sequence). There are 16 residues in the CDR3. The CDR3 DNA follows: TGTGCCACCAGTGGGAAGGGACCGAGGATCTCCTACGAGCAGTACTTC. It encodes CATSGKGPRISYEQYF.

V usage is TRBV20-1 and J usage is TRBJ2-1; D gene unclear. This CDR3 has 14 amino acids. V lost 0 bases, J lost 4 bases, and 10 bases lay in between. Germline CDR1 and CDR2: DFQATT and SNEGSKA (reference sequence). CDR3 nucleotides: TGCAGTGCTAGAGAGTGGCGTCCGTACAATGAGCAGTTCTTC. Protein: CSAREWRPYNEQFF.

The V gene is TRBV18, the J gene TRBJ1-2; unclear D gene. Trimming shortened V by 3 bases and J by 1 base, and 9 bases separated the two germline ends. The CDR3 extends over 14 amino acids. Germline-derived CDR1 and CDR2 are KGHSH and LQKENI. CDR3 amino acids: CASSPARINYGYTF. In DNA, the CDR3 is TGTGCCAGCTCACCGGCGAGGATTAACTATGGCTACACCTTC.

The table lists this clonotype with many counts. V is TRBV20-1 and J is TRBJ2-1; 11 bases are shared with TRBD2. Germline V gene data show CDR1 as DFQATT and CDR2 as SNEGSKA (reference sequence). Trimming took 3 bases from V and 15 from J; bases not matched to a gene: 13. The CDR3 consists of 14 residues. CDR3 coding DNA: TGCAGTGCTAGTCCCACTAGCGGGAGTCCCAATCGGTTCTTC. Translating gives CSASPTSGSPNRFF.

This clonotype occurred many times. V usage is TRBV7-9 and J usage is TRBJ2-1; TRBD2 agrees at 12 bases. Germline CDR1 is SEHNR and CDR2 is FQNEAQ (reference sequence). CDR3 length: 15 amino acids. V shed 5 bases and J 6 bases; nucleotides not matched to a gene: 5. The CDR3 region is CASSTLAGGRNEQFF. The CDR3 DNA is TGTGCCAGCAGCACACTAGCGGGGGGACGCAATGAGCAGTTCTTC.

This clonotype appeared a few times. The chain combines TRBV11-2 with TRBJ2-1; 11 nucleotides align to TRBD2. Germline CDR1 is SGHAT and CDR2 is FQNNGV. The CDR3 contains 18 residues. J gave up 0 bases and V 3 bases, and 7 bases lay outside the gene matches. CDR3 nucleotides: TGTGCCAGCAGCTTCCCGACTAGCGGGGACCTCTCCTACAATGAGCAGTTCTTC. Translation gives CASSFPTSGDLSYNEQFF.

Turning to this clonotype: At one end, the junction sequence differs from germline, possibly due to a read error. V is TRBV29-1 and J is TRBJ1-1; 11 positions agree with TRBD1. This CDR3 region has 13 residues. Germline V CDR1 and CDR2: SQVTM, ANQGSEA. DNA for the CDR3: TGCAGTGTTGGACAGGGGGCGAGCACTGAAGCTTTCTTT. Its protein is CSVGQGASTEAFF.

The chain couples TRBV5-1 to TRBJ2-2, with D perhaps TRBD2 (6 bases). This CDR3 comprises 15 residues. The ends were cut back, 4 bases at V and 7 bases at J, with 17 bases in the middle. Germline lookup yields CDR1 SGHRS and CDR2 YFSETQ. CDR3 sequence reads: CASSVVGDSGGELFF. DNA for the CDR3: TGCGCCAGCAGCGTAGTGGGGGACTCCGGCGGGGAGCTGTTTTTT.

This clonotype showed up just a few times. CDR3 DNA: TGTGCCAGCAGCGAGCTGGGACCGCGCGAGCAGTACTTC. This translates into CASSELGPREQYF. The chain is built from TRBV2 and TRBJ2-7, with D possibly being TRBD1 or TRBD2 (5 bases each). The V end was cut by 6 bases, the J end by 6 bases, with 15 bases between. Looked up from germline, CDR1 is SNHLY and CDR2 is FYNNEI. The CDR3 length is 13 residues.

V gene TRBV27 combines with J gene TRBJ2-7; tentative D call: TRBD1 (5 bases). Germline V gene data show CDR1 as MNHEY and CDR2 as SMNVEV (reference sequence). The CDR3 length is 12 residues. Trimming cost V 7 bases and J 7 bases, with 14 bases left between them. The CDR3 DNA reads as TGTGCCAGCATCGGTCAGGGCCGGGAGCAGTACTTC. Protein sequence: CASIGQGREQYF.

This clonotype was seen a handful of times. Here the CDR3 DNA reads TGTGCCAGCAGTCCTCGACCTGTCCAGTACTTC. The encoded protein is CASSPRPVQYF. The J gene is TRBJ2-4, the V gene TRBV12-3 or TRBV12-4, with D unclear. Trimming pared 5 bases from V and 13 bases from J, leaving 12 bases between. This CDR3 is built from 11 residues.

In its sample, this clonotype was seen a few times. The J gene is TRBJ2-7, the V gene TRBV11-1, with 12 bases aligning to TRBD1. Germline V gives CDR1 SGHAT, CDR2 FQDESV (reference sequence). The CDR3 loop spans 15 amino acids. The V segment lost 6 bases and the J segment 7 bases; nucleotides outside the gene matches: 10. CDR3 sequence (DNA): TGTGCCAGCAGGTCCTGGGACAGGGGGCAGGTGGAGCAGTACTTC. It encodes CASRSWDRGQVEQYF.

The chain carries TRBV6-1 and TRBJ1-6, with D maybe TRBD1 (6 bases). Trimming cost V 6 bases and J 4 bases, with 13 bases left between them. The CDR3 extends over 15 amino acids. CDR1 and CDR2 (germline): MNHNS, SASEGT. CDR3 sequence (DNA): TGTGCCAGCAGGGGCAGGGGCCAGTATAATTCACCCCTCCACTTT. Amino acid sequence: CASRGRGQYNSPLHF.

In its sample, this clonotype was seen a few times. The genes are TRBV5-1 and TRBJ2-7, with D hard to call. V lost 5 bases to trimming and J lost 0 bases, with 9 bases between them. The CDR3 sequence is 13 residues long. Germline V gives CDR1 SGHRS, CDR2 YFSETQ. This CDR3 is CASRRRDSYEQYF. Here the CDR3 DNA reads TGCGCCAGCAGAAGAAGGGACTCCTACGAGCAGTACTTC.

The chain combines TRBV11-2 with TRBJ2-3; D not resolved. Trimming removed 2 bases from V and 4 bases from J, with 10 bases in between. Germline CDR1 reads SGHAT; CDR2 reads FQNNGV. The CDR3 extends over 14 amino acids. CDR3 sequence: CASSLRVLADTQYF. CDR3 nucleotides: TGTGCCAGCAGCTTAAGAGTTTTGGCAGATACGCAGTATTTT.

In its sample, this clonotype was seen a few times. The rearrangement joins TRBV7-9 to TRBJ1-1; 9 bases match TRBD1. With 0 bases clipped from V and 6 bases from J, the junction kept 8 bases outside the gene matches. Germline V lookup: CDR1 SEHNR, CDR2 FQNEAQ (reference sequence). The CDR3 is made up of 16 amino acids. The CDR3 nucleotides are TGTGCCAGCAGCTTAGCACGTCGGGACAGGGTCCCTGAAGCTTTCTTT. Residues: CASSLARRDRVPEAFF.

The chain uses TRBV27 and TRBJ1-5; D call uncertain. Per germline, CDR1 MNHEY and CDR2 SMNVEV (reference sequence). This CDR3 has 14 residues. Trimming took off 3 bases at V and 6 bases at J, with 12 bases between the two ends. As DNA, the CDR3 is TGTGCCAGCAGTTTGTCCGGAGGGTTTCAGCCCCAGCATTTT. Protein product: CASSLSGGFQPQHF.